This T cell receptor (beta chain) was identified in a study of T cell responses to AZD1222 COVID-19 vaccine. V was shortened by 6 bases and J by 2 bases, with 10 bases between the two germline ends. The CDR3 is made up of 13 amino acids. Findings and caveats of the study: It was only after the peak T cell response that any repertoires were sampled. There were mostly white British donors and more females than males, and clonal diversity was possibly underestimated.

This clone was seen a single time. As yet, its antigen is unknown. The repertoire was sequenced with immunoSEQ multiplex PCR; TCRdb's copy has only in-frame clones and lacks some. The table lists about 120,000 clones, 80% to 95% of them singletons. This chain links TRBV12-3 or TRBV12-4 with TRBJ1-1; D ambiguous. This sequence originates from an adult who received the MenACWY meningococcal vaccine as a control. The sample in question was peripheral blood, obtained 28 days after the second dose of the MenACWY control vaccine. The CDR3 DNA sequence: TGTGCCAGCAGGCGGACGGGAAACACTGAAGCTTTCTTT. Residues: CASRRTGNTEAFF.